This T cell receptor (beta chain) was captured in a study of tumor and adjacent non-tumor tissue in lung cancer. Study overall: Stage I to III disease affected roughly ten men and 5 women aged about 31 to 76.

J lost 3 bases, V lost 5 bases, and 11 bases had no gene match. The CDR3 contains 16 residues. Per the germline V gene, CDR1 is SGHAT and CDR2 is FQNNGV. Study-wide results and limits: Significantly higher TCR diversity was found in tumor than normal lung.

RNA was extracted from bulk tissue without any cell sorting. Chemotherapy-naive patients with new lung cancer underwent thoracic surgery in China, August–November 2014. This clonotype is a singleton in its sample. Antigen: not known. TCRbeta libraries were built with three rounds of nested PCR, modified from ARM-PCR. TCRdb reprocessed the multiplex PCR reads with MiXCR, giving one entry per CDR3 protein. The sample has approximately 75,000 distinct CDR3 sequences; over 75% are singletons. Sequenced input: lung tumor tissue. The TCR comes from a woman in her forties or fifties with non-small cell lung cancer. The gene calls are TRBV11-2 and TRBJ2-7, with 9 bases matching TRBD1. The CDR3 sequence is CASSQGQGESYYEQYF. The CDR3 nucleotides read TGTGCCAGCAGCCAGGGACAGGGAGAGTCATACTACGAGCAGTACTTC.